This T cell receptor beta chain stems from a study of T cell repertoires and leukemia-associated antigens (dated by TCRdb to between 2019 and 2020). At the level of the whole study: Per sample, about 5.1 to 7 million read pairs and about 3.3 to 5.0 million effective reads were obtained, for some 15 million effective reads in total. Using in vitro peptide stimulation of healthy T cells, the study sought to determine the antigen recognized by a TCR Vbeta21 clone earlier detected in CML patients. The research as a whole found: Antigen specificity and function of the expanded clones were not tested directly and required further investigation. Numbers of Vbeta genes (about 60), Jbeta genes (approximately 15), VDJ rearrangements and unique CDR3s did not differ significantly among the four groups.

Its CDR3 holds 18 amino acids, cysteine through phenylalanine. The kept DNA is CDR3 alone, 54 bases in frame from the first base. The CDR1 and CDR2 encoded by the germline V gene (reference sequence) are MNHNY and SVGAGI. TRIzol reagent was used to extract total RNA from the cultured T cells. TCRbeta libraries were amplified from RNA using 5' rapid amplification of cDNA ends (5'RACE). Library concentration and integrity were checked with Qubit, an Agilent instrument, and quantitative PCR before sequencing. Sequencing of qualified libraries was performed on Illumina HiSeq or MiSeq by a commercial service provider. The original pipeline was this. TCR sequences in each sample were identified using MiXCR version 1.8.2. For a clone to be considered qualified, a CDR3 longer than four amino acids, an in-frame nucleotide length, and the absence of a stop codon were required. A read containing the complete CDR3 structure was counted as an effective read. RT-PCR with 24 Vbeta primers, GeneScan spectratyping, and Sanger sequencing were used to validate expanded clones. TCRdb trimmed the raw reads at Q25, called clones with MiXCR and kept productive beta chains. Each CDR3 protein gets just one entry, which takes the most common genes and DNA from the rows behind it. The authors' filters were not applied to this entry. The sample yields 11,000 to 15,000 distinct CDR3 sequences; 39% were counted once. The ten most abundant clones make up around 9.2% of the sample.

To note about this clonotype: What antigen it recognizes has not been identified. Base-call qualities are not available, and no considerably larger clone is one nucleotide away.

CD3+ T cells were initially rested overnight at less than 3 million cells/mL in RPMI 1640 lacking fetal bovine serum. MACS immunomagnetic beads were used, per the manufacturer's instructions, to isolate CD3+ T cells from PBMCs. The chain links TRBV6-6 with TRBJ2-1, and TRBD1 matches 8 of the central bases. The end of the DNA aligns better with TRBJ2-7, so the J call may be wrong. The TCR was taken from a female donor in good health. Sequences were obtained from CD3+ T cells sorted from blood and cultured. In nucleotides, the sequence is TGTGCCAGCAGTACTGACAGGGGCTGGATTGGAAGTGGCAATGAGCAGTACTTC. This is translated as CASSTDRGWIGSGNEQYF.